The rows below give T cell receptor beta chains drawn from one sample of a study of T cell responses to AZD1222 COVID-19 vaccine. Profiling relied on immunoSEQ multiplex PCR, and the TCRdb table lists in-frame clones only, not all of them. In the table there are about 120,000 clones, roughly 88% of which are singletons. Source: peripheral blood, taken 28 days after the second AZD1222 dose. These receptors were obtained from an adult who received the AZD1222 COVID-19 vaccine. Both conserved end residues are part of each CDR3. Clone size is shown for a subset of rows, as once, few, many or a class of expanded clone.

size	V	J	CDR3
NA	TRBV7-8	TRBJ2-7	CASSDRDRATYEQYF
NA	TRBV5-1	TRBJ1-4	CASSSQGAEEKLFF
NA	TRBV21-1	TRBJ1-5	CASRRYSNQPQHF
NA	TRBV15	TRBJ1-5	CATSRIGQGNNQPQHF
NA	TRBV9	TRBJ1-2	CASSVAVGQGYGYTF
NA	TRBV15	TRBJ2-7	CATSSSPDSQLTYEQYF
once	TRBV29-1	TRBJ2-2	CSIIAGSNTGELFF
NA	TRBV25-1	TRBJ1-2	CASSEPQGDDYGYTF
NA	TRBV12-3/TRBV12-4	TRBJ1-2	CASSLIQNYGYTF
NA	TRBV18	TRBJ1-2	CASPRLAGTGSYGYTF
NA	TRBV7-2	TRBJ1-6	CASSLGRDYNSPLHF
NA	TRBV6-4	TRBJ2-2	CASSENTGELFF
NA	TRBV9	TRBJ1-1	CASSFGTGRTEAFF
NA	TRBV27	TRBJ2-2	CASSFGIAGGSTGELFF
NA	TRBV3-1/TRBV3-2	TRBJ2-5	CASSLLASSLRATETQYF
NA	TRBV28	TRBJ2-7	CASSPSVGGYEQYF
NA	TRBV18	TRBJ2-5	CASSPTGETQYF
few	TRBV19	TRBJ2-7	CASSSSTKTYEQYF
NA	TRBV28	TRBJ2-2	CASSLDRSAGRTGELFF
NA	TRBV12-2	TRBJ2-7	CASRDRQIEQYF
NA	TRBV28	TRBJ2-7	CASSPTGGSYEQYF
NA	TRBV3-1/TRBV3-2	TRBJ2-1	CASSQSGGGPYNEQFF
NA	TRBV19	TRBJ1-6	CASSMGQNWNSPLHF
NA	TRBV30	TRBJ2-1	CAWSVGMGRTYNEQFF
NA	TRBV18	TRBJ1-2	CASSPTGDYGYTF
NA	TRBV7-3	TRBJ2-5	CASSLREKETQYF
NA	TRBV7-2	TRBJ1-5	CASSLEQGIQPQHF
few	TRBV29-1	TRBJ1-1	CSVARDAKEDTEAFF
NA	TRBV6-5	TRBJ1-1	CASSYRVGGGTEAFF
NA	TRBV7-2	TRBJ1-6	CASSSGGGVDITLHF
NA	TRBV3-1/TRBV3-2	TRBJ1-1	CASSLGSGIGNTEAFF
NA	TRBV7-2	TRBJ2-3	CASSLVWDLADTQYF
NA	TRBV7-3	TRBJ2-2	CASSLVTGTGELFF
NA	TRBV7-2	TRBJ2-7	CASSFRGTGLYEQYF
NA	TRBV9	TRBJ1-2	CASSLRTGTSYGYTF
NA	TRBV19	TRBJ1-2	CASSIYPDYGYTF
NA	TRBV29-1	TRBJ1-4	CSAAKGSTNEKLFF
NA	TRBV5-8	TRBJ2-4	CASSAWGRDIQYF
few	TRBV6-1	TRBJ2-7	CASSERGQHF
few	TRBV6-5	TRBJ2-7	CASTPPGGPEQYF
NA	TRBV6-5	TRBJ2-2	CASSWTGRTGELFF
NA	TRBV5-6	TRBJ2-5	CASSSRDLRTQYF
NA	TRBV18	TRBJ2-1	CASSPGLANLYNEQFF
NA	TRBV9	TRBJ1-6	CASSVRQGGNSPLHF
NA	TRBV12-3/TRBV12-4	TRBJ2-1	CASSFGGGEQFF
NA	TRBV5-1	TRBJ2-3	CASSLGGRTDTQYF